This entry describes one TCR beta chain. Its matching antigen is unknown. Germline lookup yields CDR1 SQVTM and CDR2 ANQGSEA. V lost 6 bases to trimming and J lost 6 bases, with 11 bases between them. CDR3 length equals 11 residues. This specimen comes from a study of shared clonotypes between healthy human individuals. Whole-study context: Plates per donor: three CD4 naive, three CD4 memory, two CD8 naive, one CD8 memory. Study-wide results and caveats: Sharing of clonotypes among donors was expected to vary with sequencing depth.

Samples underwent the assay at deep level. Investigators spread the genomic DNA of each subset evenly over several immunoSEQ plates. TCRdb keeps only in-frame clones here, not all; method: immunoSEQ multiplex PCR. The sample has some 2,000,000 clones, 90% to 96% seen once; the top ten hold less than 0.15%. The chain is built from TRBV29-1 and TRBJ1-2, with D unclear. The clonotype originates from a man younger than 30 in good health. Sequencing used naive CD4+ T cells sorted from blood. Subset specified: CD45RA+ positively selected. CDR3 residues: CSVGRLDGYTF. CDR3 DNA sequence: TGCAGCGTCGGACGGTTGGATGGCTACACCTTC.